This T cell receptor (beta chain) was recorded in a study of blood T cell repertoires in COVID-19. Germline CDR1 reads SNHLY; CDR2 reads FYNNEI. The CDR3 length is 13 residues. V was shortened by 1 base and J by 0 bases, with 3 bases between the two germline ends. This study enrolled people aged about 18 to 90 from around 26 US geographic areas. In assigning cohorts, the study relied on participant-reported clinical history. The table came from immunoSEQ multiplex PCR; TCRdb's copy has only in-frame clones and leaves some out. The table has about 210,000 clones, 80% seen once. The chain recombines TRBV2 with TRBJ1-1; unclear D gene. This TCR was recovered from a man younger than 40 with acute COVID-19. Sequencing used PBMCs or T cells enriched from blood (not recorded which). The CDR3 protein is CASSEGLNTEAFF. The CDR3 nucleotides read TGTGCCAGCAGTGAAGGGCTGAACACTGAAGCTTTCTTT.